This T cell receptor beta chain emerged from a study of blood T cell repertoires in COVID-19. Study in general: Spain, Italy and the United States supplied samples that represented acute and convalescent COVID-19. Nucleic acid was either cDNA or gDNA, and it came from T cells, B-cell-depleted T cells, or PBMCs.

Trimming cost V 5 bases and J 7 bases, with 21 bases left between them. The CDR3 totals 17 residues. The germline V gene has CDR1 ENHRY and CDR2 SYGVKD. Original processing notes: Using reference gene primer amplification, nucleated cell counts were estimated. The assay was immunoSEQ multiplex PCR, and TCRdb's table has in-frame clones only and misses some. D and trimming come from the DNA, and the V and J calls and clone size come from that table. The profile shows over 50,000 clones, more than 70% of them singletons. The source is a man aged 55-75 years with acute or convalescent COVID-19. The material sequenced was peripheral blood. This chain connects TRBV10-3 to TRBJ1-6; D not certain. CDR3 sequence: CAISYSLPGGVNSPLHF. The CDR3, as DNA: TGTGCCATCAGTTACTCGCTTCCAGGCGGGGTAAATTCACCCCTCCACTTT.